This is a list of T cell receptor beta chains from one sample in a study of T cells in localized non-small cell lung cancer. TCRdb keeps only in-frame clones here, not all; method: immunoSEQ multiplex PCR. Found here are around 130,000 clones, 70% to 90% of them singletons; the top ten hold 1.7%. This sample comprised peripheral blood, obtained before any cancer treatment. These receptors were taken from a female donor over 55 with stage I lung adenocarcinoma. CDR3s include the opening cysteine and the closing phenylalanine or tryptophan. A D gene is named only where the DNA matches it firmly. Expanded clones get a size class; other rows say once, few or many, or leave the size out.

j_call	v_call	clone_size	d_call	cdr3_aa	cdr3_nt
TRBJ2-7	TRBV28	.	.	CASSLLTRRDSYEQYF	TGTGCCAGCAGTTTGCTGACCCGTCGAGACTCCTACGAGCAGTACTTC
TRBJ2-7	TRBV7-9	.	TRBD1	CASSHAGTVSEQYF	TGTGCCAGCAGTCACGCCGGGACAGTCTCCGAGCAGTACTTC
TRBJ1-1	TRBV5-1	.	TRBD1	CASSNQGALPTEAFF	TGCGCCAGCAGCAATCAGGGGGCGCTGCCCACTGAAGCTTTCTTT
TRBJ1-1	TRBV28	.	.	CASNLSPPWMNTEAFF	TGTGCCAGCAATCTATCCCCGCCCTGGATGAACACTGAAGCTTTCTTT
TRBJ2-1	TRBV5-5	.	.	CASSPGAGSYNEQFF	TGTGCCAGCAGCCCAGGGGCGGGGTCCTACAATGAGCAGTTCTTC
TRBJ1-6	TRBV29-1	.	.	CSSDRHNSPLHF	TGCAGCTCGGACAGACATAATTCACCCCTCCACTTT
TRBJ2-3	TRBV15	.	.	CATSRGVHGAGDTQYF	TGTGCCACCAGCAGAGGTGTGCATGGGGCAGGGGATACGCAGTATTTT
TRBJ1-1	TRBV28	.	TRBD1	CASSQRGPEAFF	TGTGCCAGCAGCCAAAGGGGGCCTGAAGCTTTCTTT
TRBJ1-5	TRBV6-5	.	.	CASTRHPNQPQHF	TGTGCCAGCACTCGCCACCCCAATCAGCCCCAGCATTTT
TRBJ2-2	TRBV9	.	TRBD1	CASSVANTGAGELFF	TGTGCCAGCAGCGTAGCCAACACAGGGGCCGGGGAGCTGTTTTTT
TRBJ2-7	TRBV19	.	TRBD2	CATALLAGKGEQYF	TGTGCCACGGCCCTACTAGCGGGAAAGGGCGAGCAGTACTTC
TRBJ2-6	TRBV11-2	.	TRBD1	CASSLMGQGSGANVLTF	TGTGCCAGCAGCTTAATGGGACAGGGTTCTGGGGCCAACGTCCTGACTTTC
TRBJ2-5	TRBV10-3	.	.	CAISDPAAETQYF	TGTGCCATCAGTGATCCGGCGGCGGAGACCCAGTACTTC
TRBJ2-7	TRBV7-9	.	.	CASSFGWEGHYEQYF	TGTGCCAGCAGCTTTGGCTGGGAAGGTCACTACGAGCAGTACTTC
TRBJ1-2	TRBV10-3	once	.	CAISEGGNYGYTF	TGTGCCATCAGTGAGGGAGGGAACTATGGCTACACCTTC
TRBJ2-7	TRBV10-2	.	.	CASSESFTGTYEQYF	TGCGCCAGCAGTGAGTCGTTTACAGGGACCTACGAGCAGTACTTC
TRBJ2-5	TRBV6-1	.	.	CATNPGTHQETQYF	TGTGCCACCAACCCCGGGACACACCAAGAGACCCAGTACTTC
TRBJ1-4	TRBV6-1	.	TRBD1	CASSASGTATNEKLFF	TGTGCCAGCAGTGCCTCCGGGACAGCAACTAATGAAAAACTGTTTTTT
TRBJ2-7	TRBV27	.	.	CASSLGYEQYF	TGTGCCAGCAGTTTAGGCTACGAGCAGTACTTC
TRBJ2-2	TRBV27	.	TRBD1	CASSPYPGTGVTGELFF	TGTGCCAGCAGTCCCTACCCCGGGACAGGGGTTACCGGGGAGCTGTTTTTT
TRBJ1-1	TRBV7-2	.	TRBD1	CASSLGLRGPDTEAFF	TGTGCCAGCAGCTTAGGGCTCAGGGGGCCGGACACTGAAGCTTTCTTT
TRBJ2-2	TRBV18	.	.	CASSFQATSPYTGELFF	TGTGCCAGCTCCTTCCAGGCCACCTCACCATACACCGGGGAGCTGTTTTTT
TRBJ1-2	TRBV4-1	.	.	CASSQPARAPSLGYTF	TGCGCCAGCAGCCAACCGGCCCGGGCCCCTTCGTTGGGCTACACCTTC
TRBJ2-7	TRBV5-1	.	TRBD2	CASSATSGSLYEQYF	TGCGCCAGCAGCGCGACTAGCGGGAGTTTGTACGAGCAGTACTTC
TRBJ2-6	TRBV6-6	.	.	CASTGVSGANVLTF	TGTGCCAGCACCGGGGTCTCTGGGGCCAACGTCCTGACTTTC
TRBJ1-3	TRBV2	.	.	CASSEGTSGNTIYF	TGTGCCAGCAGTGAGGGGACCTCTGGAAACACCATATATTTT
TRBJ1-4	TRBV29-1	.	.	CSVRFQGLYEKLFF	TGCAGCGTTCGGTTTCAGGGCTTATATGAAAAACTGTTTTTT
TRBJ1-1	TRBV7-5	once	.	CARSKGKRGLLGKAFF	TGTGCCAGAAGCAAAGGTAAGCGGGGCCTTTTGGGAAAAGCTTTCTTT
TRBJ2-1	TRBV14	.	TRBD2	CASSLAGYNEQFF	TGTGCCAGCAGCTTAGCGGGTTACAATGAGCAGTTCTTC
TRBJ2-7	TRBV5-1	.	.	CASSRRGLSYEQYF	TGCGCCAGCAGCCGCAGGGGTCTGTCCTACGAGCAGTACTTC
TRBJ1-5	TRBV30	.	.	CAWTQGQLVGQPQHF	TGTGCCTGGACCCAAGGGCAGCTAGTGGGTCAGCCCCAGCATTTT
TRBJ1-5	TRBV6-5	.	.	CASRGQGSQPQHF	TGTGCCAGCAGGGGGCAGGGGTCTCAGCCCCAGCATTTT
TRBJ2-7	TRBV9	.	.	CASSVGGTAGYEQYF	TGTGCCAGCAGCGTAGGTGGGACAGCGGGCTACGAGCAGTACTTC
TRBJ1-2	TRBV15	.	.	CATSRGTRQFNYGYTF	TGTGCCACCAGCAGGGGGACAAGACAGTTCAACTATGGCTACACCTTC
TRBJ2-7	TRBV7-8	once	.	CASSLLRGRGGSYEQYF	TGTGCCAGCAGCTTACTCCGGGGCCGAGGCGGCTCCTACGAGCAGTACTTC
TRBJ2-1	TRBV6-1	.	TRBD2	CASTIAGGHNEQFF	TGTGCCAGCACCATAGCGGGGGGACACAATGAGCAGTTCTTC
TRBJ2-1	TRBV10-2	.	.	CASSKTSSYNEQFF	TGCGCCAGCAGTAAAACTAGCTCCTACAATGAGCAGTTCTTC
TRBJ1-4	TRBV19	.	.	CASSQAPRGLFF	TGTGCCAGTAGCCAGGCCCCCCGGGGACTGTTTTTT
TRBJ1-5	TRBV28	.	.	CASSFGPQPQHF	TGTGCCAGCAGTTTTGGGCCTCAGCCCCAGCATTTT
TRBJ2-3	TRBV14	.	TRBD2	CASSQPTSGRFTDTQYF	TGTGCCAGCAGCCAACCGACTAGCGGGAGGTTCACAGATACGCAGTATTTT
TRBJ1-5	TRBV9	.	.	CARTQRYSNQPQHF	TGTGCCAGAACGCAGAGATATAGCAATCAGCCCCAGCATTTT
TRBJ2-2	TRBV7-7	.	TRBD2	CASSLAGADGELFF	TGTGCCAGCAGCCTAGCGGGAGCGGACGGGGAGCTGTTTTTT
TRBJ2-1	TRBV5-1	.	.	CASSLGQARQFF	TGCGCCAGCAGCTTGGGACAGGCAAGGCAGTTCTTC
TRBJ2-2	TRBV5-4	.	.	CASSTQGGTGELFF	TGTGCCAGCAGCACCCAGGGGGGCACCGGGGAGCTGTTTTTT
TRBJ2-7	TRBV25-1	once	.	CASSGASEQYF	TGTGCCAGCAGTGGGGCGAGCGAGCAGTACTTC
TRBJ2-3	TRBV7-9	.	.	CASSYWGAGATDTQYF	TGTGCCAGCAGCTACTGGGGGGCGGGCGCCACAGATACGCAGTATTTT
TRBJ1-5	TRBV7-9	.	TRBD1	CASSSQGENQPQHF	TGTGCCAGCAGCTCACAGGGGGAGAATCAGCCCCAGCATTTT
TRBJ2-7	TRBV2	.	.	CASSEALAAGEQYF	TGTGCCAGCAGTGAAGCGCTGGCGGCGGGGGAGCAGTACTTC
TRBJ1-1	TRBV5-1	.	TRBD1	CASSLDNRGLGNTEAFF	TGCGCCAGCAGCTTGGATAACAGGGGGCTAGGGAACACTGAAGCTTTCTTT
TRBJ1-4	TRBV29-1	.	.	CSVTRATQPPDKLFF	TGCAGCGTTACGCGGGCCACCCAACCCCCCGATAAACTGTTTTTT
TRBJ2-1	TRBV28	.	TRBD1	CASSPATGSYNEQFF	TGTGCCAGCAGCCCCGCGACAGGGTCCTACAATGAGCAGTTCTTC
TRBJ2-6	TRBV6-4	.	.	CASSNNRGSGANVLTF	TGTGCCAGCAGTAACAACCGGGGCTCTGGGGCCAACGTCCTGACTTTC
TRBJ1-2	TRBV5-1	.	.	CASRTAGSGYTF	TGCGCCAGCAGGACTGCAGGGAGCGGCTACACCTTC
TRBJ1-2	TRBV7-2	.	.	CASSGGTANYGYTF	TGTGCCAGCAGCGGGGGGACGGCTAACTATGGCTACACCTTC
TRBJ1-5	TRBV27	few	.	CASSLTGGVVTNQPQHF	TGTGCCAGCAGCCTGACCGGCGGCGTTGTAACTAATCAGCCCCAGCATTTT
TRBJ2-1	TRBV19	.	TRBD2	CASSYLSGSYNEQFF	TGTGCCAGTAGCTACTTGAGCGGGAGTTACAATGAGCAGTTCTTC
TRBJ2-7	TRBV9	.	.	CASSAGPGIGEQYF	TGTGCCAGCAGCGCGGGACCCGGGATTGGGGAGCAGTACTTC
TRBJ2-1	TRBV7-8	.	.	CASSVLSGPSYNEQFF	TGTGCCAGCAGCGTTCTAAGCGGACCCTCCTACAATGAGCAGTTCTTC
TRBJ2-1	TRBV28	.	.	CASSSIADSSYNEQFF	TGTGCCAGCAGTTCGATAGCGGACAGCTCCTACAATGAGCAGTTCTTC
TRBJ2-1	TRBV7-9	.	TRBD2	CASRKPDDSGSQFF	TGTGCCAGCCGAAAGCCGGACGATAGCGGGAGTCAGTTCTTC